This TCR beta chain was recovered during a study of shared clonotypes between healthy human individuals. Whole-study findings and limits: Naive subsets typically showed greater estimated richness than memory subsets. The sole specimen, blood, was sampled, and tissue repertoires likely differ.

V was shortened by 5 bases and J by 3 bases, with 10 bases between the two germline ends. This CDR3 contains 12 residues. The germline gives CDR1 SQVTM, CDR2 ANQGSEA. Healthy and HIV-negative, the adult donors had no recent acute infections or vaccinations. Here immunoSEQ multiplex PCR was the method, and the copy in TCRdb shows in-frame clones only, minus some. The sample comprises about 2.4 million clones, roughly 93% of which are singletons, and 0.36% rests with the top ten. This clone was seen a handful of times. Its specificity is not known. Specimen: naive CD4+ T cells from PBMCs. Documented subset: CD45RA+ positively selected. The chain combines TRBV29-1 with TRBJ1-1; unclear D gene. The clonotype comes from a man between 18 and 29 years old in good health. Some clones in this sample may be carry-over from other donors' samples. CDR3 nucleotides: TGCAGCGTTATGGACCGCTACACTGAAGCTTTCTTT. It specifies CSVMDRYTEAFF.